This T cell receptor (beta chain) was recorded in a study of beta chain features in type 1 diabetes. Findings and limits, study-wide: Across all four CD4+ subsets, people with type 1 diabetes showed modestly shorter TCRB CDR3s.

The study reverse transcribed the entire isolated RNA, so it sequenced expressed TCRB transcripts. Profiling relied on immunoSEQ multiplex PCR, and the TCRdb table lists in-frame clones only, not all of them. The top ten hold about 0.63% of the sample, which has roughly 400,000 clones, around a tenth seen once. V gave up 8 bases and J gave up 9 bases; unmatched junction bases: 15. Germline V gene data show CDR1 as MNHNS and CDR2 as SASEGT. The CDR3 contains 15 residues. Remarks on this clone: Its specificity is unknown.

The receptor comes from a young man with type 1 diabetes. Sequenced material: central memory CD4+ T cells from blood. This chain connects TRBV6-1 to TRBJ2-1; 8 bases map to TRBD1. The CDR3: CASRRAGGSDLEQFF. In DNA form, the CDR3 reads TGTGCCAGCCGGCGTGCAGGGGGCTCTGACCTTGAGCAGTTCTTC.